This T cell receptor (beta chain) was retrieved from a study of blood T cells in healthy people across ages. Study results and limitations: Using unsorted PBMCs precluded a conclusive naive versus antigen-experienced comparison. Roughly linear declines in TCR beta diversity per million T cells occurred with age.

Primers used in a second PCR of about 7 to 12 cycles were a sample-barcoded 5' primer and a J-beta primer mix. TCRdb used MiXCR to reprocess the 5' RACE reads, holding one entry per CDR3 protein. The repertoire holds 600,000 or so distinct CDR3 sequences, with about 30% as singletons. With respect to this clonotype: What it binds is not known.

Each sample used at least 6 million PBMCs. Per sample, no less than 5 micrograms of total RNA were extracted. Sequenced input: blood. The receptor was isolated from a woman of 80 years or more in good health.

The CDR3 sequence: CASSYYNEQYF. The CDR3 DNA sequence: TGTGCCAGCAGTTACTACAATGAGCAGTACTTC. This sequence joins TRBV6-2 or TRBV6-3 and TRBJ2-5; D not certain. This CDR3 has 11 amino acids. Germline assignment: CDR1 MNHEY and CDR2 SVGEGT. V lost 1 base, J lost 11 bases, and 8 bases lay in between.